The entry that follows covers one T cell receptor beta chain sequence. The sample is drawn from a study of blood T cell repertoires in COVID-19. At the level of the study: Collection of acute and convalescent COVID-19 samples took place in the United States, Italy and Spain.

Germline loops: CDR1 ENHRY, CDR2 SYGVKD. This CDR3 comprises 16 residues. V lost 9 bases, J lost 3 bases, and 23 bases lay in between. The method was immunoSEQ multiplex PCR; TCRdb's version includes in-frame clones alone and lacks a portion of them. The sample lists 250,000 to 350,000 clones; roughly nine tenths were seen once. Residents of 24 US areas, aged roughly 18 to 89 years, made up the participants. Symptom resolution, clearance, or two negative PCRs marked donors in Cohort 3 as recovered. Specimen: PBMCs or T cells enriched from blood (not recorded which). This TCR came from a young woman who had recovered from COVID-19. J is TRBJ1-2 and V is TRBV10-3; TRBD1 is a possible D gene (6 bases). The CDR3 region is CAIRRGGKVIDYGYTF. CDR3 in DNA: TGTGCCATACGGAGAGGGGGAAAGGTGATTGACTATGGCTACACCTTC.